This is a list of T cell receptor beta chains from one sample in a study of cytomegalovirus exposure and HLA in healthy donors. This table comes from immunoSEQ multiplex PCR, and its TCRdb copy is limited to in-frame clones, with some not included. The repertoire consists of about 120,000 clones, with 10% occurring once and the leading ten covering approximately 4.4%. What was sequenced was PBMCs. The source is a woman aged 18-29 years in good health and CMV-seropositive. Both conserved end residues are part of each CDR3. Fields, in order: D gene, V gene, J gene, clone size, CDR3 DNA, CDR3 protein. A D gene is named only where the DNA matches it firmly. Part of the rows lack a size; the others show once, few, many or a class for expanded clones.

NA	TRBV7-6	TRBJ1-2	few	TGTGCCAGCAGCTTAGACACAACAGGTTTTAGCTATGGCTACACCTTC	CASSLDTTGFSYGYTF
NA	TRBV11-3	TRBJ2-5	few	TGTGCCAGCAGCTTAATAGCCGGGAGCTGGAATCAAGAGACCCAGTACTTC	CASSLIAGSWNQETQYF
NA	TRBV4-1	TRBJ2-1	few	TGCGCCAGCAGCCAAGCGGGAGTAAAAGGTGAGCAGTTCTTC	CASSQAGVKGEQFF
NA	TRBV6-1	TRBJ2-3	few	TGTGCCAGCACCGGGGGTACCGCTGATACGCAGTATTTT	CASTGGTADTQYF
NA	TRBV5-1	TRBJ1-2	NA	TGCGCCAGCAGCCCGGGGATGGTTAGCTATGGCTACACCTTC	CASSPGMVSYGYTF
TRBD2	TRBV5-1	TRBJ2-1	NA	TGCGCCAGCAGCATTTCAAGACTAGCGGGAAAAAATGAGCAGTTCTTC	CASSISRLAGKNEQFF
NA	TRBV7-9	TRBJ2-3	few	TGTGCCAGCAGCCACCGATTGGGCCCTAGCACAGATACGCAGTATTTT	CASSHRLGPSTDTQYF
NA	TRBV6-1	TRBJ1-2	many	TGTGCCAGCAGCGCAGGAGGGAGCTATGGCTACACCTTC	CASSAGGSYGYTF
NA	TRBV11-3	TRBJ2-7	few	TGTGCCAGCAGCTGGGAGTTGAACGAGCAGTACTTC	CASSWELNEQYF
NA	TRBV19	TRBJ1-3	few	TGTGCCAGTAGTATTTCCTTAGGCGGCGGAGCTTCTGGAAACACCATATATTTT	CASSISLGGGASGNTIYF
NA	TRBV15	TRBJ1-1	NA	TGTGCCACCAGCAGAGACCGGGTGAACACTGAAGCTTTCTTT	CATSRDRVNTEAFF
TRBD1	TRBV29-1	TRBJ1-3	NA	TGCAGCGGGGAAGACAGGGACAGAAACACCATATATTTT	CSGEDRDRNTIYF
NA	TRBV7-9	TRBJ1-3	few	TGTGCCAGCAGCCCCGGACAGCACTCTGGAAACACCATATATTTT	CASSPGQHSGNTIYF
NA	TRBV27	TRBJ1-1	few	TGTGCCAGCAGTTTCAGGGAAGGAACTGAAGCTTTCTTT	CASSFREGTEAFF
NA	TRBV9	TRBJ1-2	NA	TGTGCCAGCAGCGGTGGGTTGGGGGCGGACTATGGCTACACCTTC	CASSGGLGADYGYTF
TRBD1	TRBV28	TRBJ1-2	few	TGTGCCAGCAGCCCCAGGACAGGCGAGAACTATGGCTACACCTTC	CASSPRTGENYGYTF
NA	TRBV14	TRBJ2-7	NA	TGTGCCAGCAGTCCCGTAAGGGGTGGCGAGCAGTACTTC	CASSPVRGGEQYF
NA	TRBV30	TRBJ2-7	NA	TGTGCCTGGAGGCCTGACAGGACAACCTACGAGCAGTACTTC	CAWRPDRTTYEQYF
NA	TRBV27	TRBJ2-7	NA	TGTGCCAGCAGTTTGGCAGGGTTCCGGGCCTACGAGCAGTACTTC	CASSLAGFRAYEQYF
NA	TRBV9	TRBJ1-1	few	TGTGCCAGTGGACAGCCGAACACTGAAGCTTTCTTT	CASGQPNTEAFF
TRBD2	TRBV5-4	TRBJ2-1	NA	TGTGCCAGCAGCCTAGGGACTAGCGGAAACAATGAGCAGTTCTTC	CASSLGTSGNNEQFF
NA	TRBV6-1	TRBJ2-3	few	TGTGCCAGCAGTGGTCAGGGGGATACGCAGTATTTT	CASSGQGDTQYF
NA	TRBV19	TRBJ1-1	few	TGTGCCAGTAGTATCGCTTTGGGCAATGAAGCTTTCTTT	CASSIALGNEAFF
TRBD1	TRBV27	TRBJ1-2	NA	TGTGCCAGCGCTGACAGGGGAGGTTTTGGCTACACCTTC	CASADRGGFGYTF
NA	TRBV12-5	TRBJ1-2	NA	TGTGCTAGTAATACAGGCTATGGCTACACCTTC	CASNTGYGYTF
NA	TRBV5-6	TRBJ1-1	NA	TGTGCCAGCAGCTCCAGGGGAAGCACTGAAGCTTTCTTT	CASSSRGSTEAFF
TRBD2	TRBV5-4	TRBJ2-2	NA	TGTGCCAGCAGCTTTTTGCCGGGACTAGCGGGAGGTGGGGAGCTGTTTTTT	CASSFLPGLAGGGELFF
TRBD2	TRBV13	TRBJ2-1	few	TGTGCCAGCAGCGGTCCCCGGGGGGGGTACAATGAGCAGTTCTTC	CASSGPRGGYNEQFF
NA	TRBV12-5	TRBJ1-1	few	TGTGCTAGTGGTTTGGTAGGGGCGAGAGGGAACACTGAAGCTTTCTTT	CASGLVGARGNTEAFF
NA	TRBV6-5	TRBJ1-2	NA	TGTGCCAGCAGCTCCTCCCAGGCCCCCTATGGCTACACCTTC	CASSSSQAPYGYTF
NA	TRBV7-9	TRBJ1-3	NA	TGTGCCAGCAGCTCCCGGTGGTCCATTGGAAACACCATATATTTT	CASSSRWSIGNTIYF
NA	TRBV5-4	TRBJ2-3	few	TGTGCCAGCAGCTTGGTGCGCGGGTCTTCCGGAGTCCCCACAGATACGCAGTATTTT	CASSLVRGSSGVPTDTQYF
TRBD2	TRBV6-6	TRBJ2-2	NA	TGTGCCAGCAACATACTAGCGGGAGCCGGGGAGCTGTTTTTT	CASNILAGAGELFF
NA	TRBV18	TRBJ2-5	NA	TGTGCCAGCTCACCACCGCGGGGAACCTCCGGCAAAGAGACCCAGTACTTC	CASSPPRGTSGKETQYF
TRBD2	TRBV11-2	TRBJ2-1	NA	TGTGCCAGCAGCTCGGCTAGCGGGGGGAATGAGCAGTTCTTC	CASSSASGGNEQFF
TRBD2	TRBV11-3	TRBJ2-5	few	TGTGCCAGCAGCCCGTTAGGGAGCGGGAGCGGGGAGACCCAGTACTTC	CASSPLGSGSGETQYF
TRBD2	TRBV4-1	TRBJ2-7	few	TGCGCCAGCAGCCAAAAAAGCGGGAGGTTCGCCTACGAGCAGTACTTC	CASSQKSGRFAYEQYF
TRBD1	TRBV7-9	TRBJ1-1	few	TGTGCCAGCAGCTTGGGCGGACAGGTGGATCAAGAAGCTTTCTTT	CASSLGGQVDQEAFF
TRBD2	TRBV6-6	TRBJ2-1	few	TGTGCCAGCAGTTACTCGAGCGGGAGCTCCTACAATGAGCAGTTCTTC	CASSYSSGSSYNEQFF
NA	TRBV5-6	TRBJ1-4	few	TGTGCCAGCAGCTTGGCCGGGGGGGCCGATGAAAAACTGTTTTTT	CASSLAGGADEKLFF
TRBD1	TRBV14	TRBJ2-7	few	TGTGCCAGCAGCCAAGGTCCCGCGACAGGGGGCTACGAGCAGTACTTC	CASSQGPATGGYEQYF
NA	TRBV27	TRBJ2-1	few	TGTGCCAGCAGTCTACAGACGAAGTCCTACAATGAGCAGTTCTTC	CASSLQTKSYNEQFF
NA	TRBV5-1	TRBJ1-2	NA	TGCGCCAGCAGCTTGTTCTCCGGCCCGGAGGCTGGCTACACCTTC	CASSLFSGPEAGYTF
NA	TRBV11-2	TRBJ1-3	NA	TGTGCCAGCAGCTTCGCGATAGCTGGAAACACCATATATTTT	CASSFAIAGNTIYF
NA	TRBV19	TRBJ1-5	NA	TGTGCCAGTTCAGCAACTACCGGCGCCCAGCATTTT	CASSATTGAQHF
TRBD2	TRBV30	TRBJ2-5	few	TGTGTCGGGGGGGGGTCGGAGACCCAGTACTTC	CVGGGSETQYF
NA	TRBV18	TRBJ1-3	few	TGTGCCAGCTCACAGGGACACAGCTCTGGAAACACCATATATTTT	CASSQGHSSGNTIYF
TRBD1	TRBV28	TRBJ1-5	NA	TGTGCCAGCAGCCCTGGACAGGGGGGAGGTTTAATCGGCAATCAGCCCCAGCATTTT	CASSPGQGGGLIGNQPQHF
TRBD1	TRBV7-6	TRBJ2-1	NA	TGTGCCAGCAGCTACGGGACAGAGACTGGTGAGCAGTTCTTC	CASSYGTETGEQFF
TRBD1	TRBV5-1	TRBJ2-5	few	TGCGCCAGCAGATCAGGGGGCGGCCAACAGACCCAGTACTTC	CASRSGGGQQTQYF
TRBD1	TRBV30	TRBJ1-6	few	TGTGCCTGGAGTGTACCCGGAGGGGACAGGGCGTCACCCCTCCACTTT	CAWSVPGGDRASPLHF
NA	TRBV29-1	TRBJ2-5	NA	TGCAGCGGGACGCGGGGGCGAAGTGGAGAGACCCAGTACTTC	CSGTRGRSGETQYF
NA	TRBV2	TRBJ2-1	many	TGTGCCAGCACCACCCACGGGGGAACTAACAATGAGCAGTTCTTC	CASTTHGGTNNEQFF
NA	TRBV6-5	TRBJ2-3	few	TGTGCCAGCAGCCCCACTGGAGCGGAGACAGATACGCAGTATTTT	CASSPTGAETDTQYF
NA	TRBV5-8	TRBJ1-4	NA	TGTGCCAGCAGCTGGAGGATAAGTGAAAAACTGTTTTTT	CASSWRISEKLFF
TRBD1	TRBV7-8	TRBJ1-4	NA	TGTGCCAGCAAACCCTATGGACAGGGGAGTGAAAAACTGTTTTTT	CASKPYGQGSEKLFF
TRBD1	TRBV30	TRBJ1-5	NA	TGTGCCTGGGAGGGGACAGAGGATCAGCCCCAGCATTTT	CAWEGTEDQPQHF
NA	TRBV28	TRBJ1-3	NA	TGTGCCAGCAGTTCTCCGGGGGGAAACACCATATATTTT	CASSSPGGNTIYF